This T cell receptor (beta chain) was sequenced for a study of shared clonotypes between healthy human individuals. This clone was observed a few times. The donors, healthy adults who were HIV-negative, had experienced no recent acute infections or vaccinations. The CDR3 is made up of 16 amino acids. The V end lost 3 bases, the J end lost 4 bases, and 16 bases lay between the germline ends. Per the germline V gene, CDR1 is MNHEY and CDR2 is SMNVEV (reference sequence). Each unsorted PBMC replicate got 300 ng genomic DNA, tens of thousands of genomes. TCRdb keeps only in-frame clones here, not all; method: immunoSEQ multiplex PCR. This sample has hundreds of thousands of clones; roughly three quarters occur once, and the top ten carry less than 15%.

Sequencing was done on a sample of PBMCs. The rearrangement links TRBV27 to TRBJ2-1; D may match TRBD1 or TRBD2 (5 bases each). The clonotype comes from a woman between 35 and 50 years old in good health. Some clones in this sample may be carry-over from other donors' samples. The CDR3 DNA sequence: TGTGCCAGCAGTTTTTCACCGGGACGAAAATACAATGAGCAGTTCTTC. Translated: CASSFSPGRKYNEQFF.